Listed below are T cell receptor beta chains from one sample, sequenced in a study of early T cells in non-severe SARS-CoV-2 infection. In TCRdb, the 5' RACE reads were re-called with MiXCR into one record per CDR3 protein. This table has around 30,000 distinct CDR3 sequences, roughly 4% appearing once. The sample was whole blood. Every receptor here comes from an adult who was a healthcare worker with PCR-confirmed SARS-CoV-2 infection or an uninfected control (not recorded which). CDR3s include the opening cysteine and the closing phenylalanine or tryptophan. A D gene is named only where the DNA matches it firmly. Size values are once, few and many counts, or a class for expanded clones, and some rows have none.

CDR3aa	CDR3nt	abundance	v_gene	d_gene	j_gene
CASSLGAEQTQYF	TGTGCCAGCAGCTTAGGGGCCGAACAGACCCAGTACTTC	many	TRBV7-3	.	TRBJ2-5
CASSIPGGYEQYF	TGTGCCAGCAGCATACCAGGAGGGTACGAGCAGTACTTC	medium-sized	TRBV7-3	.	TRBJ2-7
CASSFFPSVAYEQYF	TGTGCCAGCAGCTTCTTCCCTAGTGTAGCCTACGAGCAGTACTTC	many	TRBV7-2	.	TRBJ2-7
CASSPLGKSLNQPQHF	TGTGCCAGCAGCCCCCTGGGGAAAAGTCTCAATCAGCCCCAGCATTTT	many	TRBV27	.	TRBJ1-5
CASTPGRGTPHFLLHF	TGTGCCAGCACCCCGGGGAGGGGAACCCCACACTTTCTCCTCCACTTT	.	TRBV7-9	.	TRBJ1-6
CASSLVPPSDEQFF	TGTGCCAGCAGTTTAGTACCCCCATCAGATGAGCAGTTCTTC	many	TRBV12-3/TRBV12-4	.	TRBJ2-1
CASSLGQGYTEAFF	TGCGCCAGCAGCCTGGGACAGGGCTACACTGAAGCTTTCTTT	many	TRBV5-1	TRBD1	TRBJ1-1
CASSSRGAREQFF	TGTGCCAGCAGCTCCCGTGGAGCGAGAGAGCAGTTCTTC	few	TRBV7-2	.	TRBJ2-1
CSIQEDRGNTEAFF	TGCAGCATCCAAGAAGACAGGGGAAACACTGAAGCTTTCTTT	many	TRBV29-1	TRBD1	TRBJ1-1
CATGSKLTGHGEQYF	TGTGCCACCGGCTCGAAACTGACAGGGCATGGAGAGCAGTACTTC	few	TRBV6-2/TRBV6-3	TRBD1	TRBJ2-7
CASRMQGLQRYGYTF	TGTGCCAGTAGGATGCAGGGGCTTCAACGGTATGGCTACACCTTC	many	TRBV19	.	TRBJ1-2
CASSIPYTANTEAFF	TGTGCCAGCAGCATCCCATACACGGCTAACACTGAAGCTTTCTTT	many	TRBV7-9	.	TRBJ1-1
CATSGGNTGELFF	TGTGCCACCAGTGGTGGGAACACCGGGGAGCTGTTTTTT	many	TRBV24-1	.	TRBJ2-2
CASSTTGANEKLFF	TGTGCCAGCAGCACGACAGGAGCTAATGAAAAACTGTTTTTT	few	TRBV11-2	.	TRBJ1-4
CASSFWTPLNNEQFF	TGCGCCAGCAGCTTCTGGACCCCCCTAAACAATGAGCAGTTCTTC	many	TRBV5-1	.	TRBJ2-1
CASSFGMSDTQYF	TGTGCCAGCAGCTTCGGTATGTCAGATACGCAGTATTTT	few	TRBV5-4	.	TRBJ2-3
CATNRGQEEKLFF	TGTGCCACAAACCGGGGACAGGAGGAAAAACTGTTTTTT	few	TRBV2	TRBD1	TRBJ1-4
CATSRDSGSYIEDTQYF	TGTGCCACCAGCAGAGATAGCGGGTCTTACATAGAGGATACGCAGTATTTT	once	TRBV15	TRBD2	TRBJ2-3
CASFGPIQYF	TGTGCCAGCTTTGGCCCCATTCAGTACTTC	.	TRBV2	.	TRBJ2-4
CASSHGLVGYEQYF	TGTGCCAGCAGTCACGGACTAGTTGGCTACGAGCAGTACTTC	many	TRBV28	TRBD2	TRBJ2-7
CASTLRATGAYNEQFF	TGCGCCAGCACCCTTCGAGCGACAGGGGCCTACAATGAGCAGTTCTTC	many	TRBV5-1	TRBD1	TRBJ2-1
CASSLAGAPGANVLTF	TGTGCCAGCAGCTTAGCGGGGGCGCCTGGGGCCAACGTCCTGACTTTC	many	TRBV7-9	.	TRBJ2-6
CAWAARGGRGYEQFF	TGTGCCTGGGCCGCACGTGGGGGGAGAGGTTATGAGCAGTTCTTC	.	TRBV30	.	TRBJ2-1
CASSEERGSYNEQFF	TGTGCCAGCAGTGAAGAGCGGGGTTCCTACAATGAGCAGTTCTTC	many	TRBV2	TRBD2	TRBJ2-1
CASSWAGQQETQYF	TGTGCCAGCAGCTGGGCGGGACAGCAAGAGACCCAGTACTTC	many	TRBV7-9	.	TRBJ2-5
CATRSQVNTEAFF	TGTGCCACCCGATCGCAGGTTAACACTGAAGCTTTCTTT	few	TRBV2	.	TRBJ1-1
CASSTAAGGPDTQYF	TGTGCCAGCAGTACTGCAGCGGGAGGGCCAGATACGCAGTATTTT	many	TRBV27	TRBD2	TRBJ2-3
CASSLQGGNQPQHF	TGTGCCAGCAGTCTACAGGGGGGCAATCAGCCCCAGCATTTT	few	TRBV5-5	TRBD1	TRBJ1-5
CASRGLVQDTQYF	TGTGCCAGCAGAGGACTAGTCCAGGATACGCAGTATTTT	many	TRBV2	TRBD2	TRBJ2-3
CASSYRVNEQFF	TGTGCCAGCAGTTACAGGGTTAATGAGCAGTTCTTC	many	TRBV6-2/TRBV6-3	.	TRBJ2-1
CASSLDPGTNTEAFF	TGTGCCAGCAGCTTGGATCCGGGAACGAACACTGAAGCTTTCTTT	many	TRBV5-4	.	TRBJ1-1
CASSLMSGSYNEQFF	TGTGCCAGCAGCTTGATGAGTGGCTCCTACAATGAGCAGTTCTTC	many	TRBV7-6	.	TRBJ2-1
CASSSTSGNYEQYF	TGTGCCAGCAGCTCGACTAGCGGGAACTACGAGCAGTACTTC	many	TRBV9	TRBD2	TRBJ2-7
CASSDRLGSNEQYF	TGTGCCAGCAGCGACCGACTAGGGTCCAACGAGCAGTACTTC	.	TRBV9	.	TRBJ2-7
CASRRGGPISYEQYF	TGTGCCAGCAGAAGAGGGGGTCCTATCTCCTACGAGCAGTACTTC	few	TRBV7-4	.	TRBJ2-7
CASGGSGTKEETQYF	TGTGCCAGCGGGGGTAGCGGTACTAAGGAGGAGACCCAGTACTTC	few	TRBV3-1	.	TRBJ2-5
CASSRTGNTGELFF	TGTGCCAGCAGCCGGACAGGGAACACCGGGGAGCTGTTTTTT	medium-sized	TRBV7-6	TRBD1	TRBJ2-2
CATRKARGGETQYF	TGTGCCACCCGGAAGGCTAGGGGTGGCGAGACCCAGTACTTC	many	TRBV28	.	TRBJ2-5
CASRSGAVGSYEQYF	TGTGCCAGCAGATCAGGGGCCGTAGGGTCCTACGAGCAGTACTTC	many	TRBV28	.	TRBJ2-7
CASTRDYSYNEQFF	TGTGCCAGCACCCGGGACTACTCCTACAATGAGCAGTTCTTC	many	TRBV3-1	TRBD2	TRBJ2-1
CASRELAGAQYF	TGTGCCAGCAGGGAGCTAGCTGGGGCCCAGTACTTC	.	TRBV12-3/TRBV12-4	.	TRBJ2-5
CASRVTGGGGYTF	TGTGCCAGCAGAGTTACAGGGGGCGGAGGCTACACCTTC	.	TRBV27	TRBD1	TRBJ1-2
CAIRDTAGQPQHF	TGTGCCATCAGGGACACAGCGGGACAGCCCCAGCATTTT	.	TRBV10-3	.	TRBJ1-5
CAISESTEGYTDEQYF	TGTGCCATCAGTGAGTCGACGGAGGGGTACACCGACGAGCAGTACTTC	many	TRBV10-3	.	TRBJ2-7
CASSLRQAMNTEAFF	TGTGCCAGCAGCCTTCGACAGGCTATGAACACTGAAGCTTTCTTT	many	TRBV14	.	TRBJ1-1
CASRRDVNYGYTF	TGTGCCAGCCGACGTGACGTGAACTATGGCTACACCTTC	many	TRBV2	.	TRBJ1-2
CASSDQRTQETQYF	TGTGCCAGCAGCGACCAGCGGACCCAAGAGACCCAGTACTTC	few	TRBV4-2	.	TRBJ2-5
CASSQTWSSFYEQYF	TGTGCCAGCAGTCAGACATGGTCTAGCTTCTACGAGCAGTACTTC	many	TRBV6-5	.	TRBJ2-7
CASSLAGAYEQYF	TGTGCCAGCAGTTTAGCAGGGGCCTACGAGCAGTACTTC	.	TRBV28	.	TRBJ2-7
CASSSEPGQAYNEQFF	TGTGCCAGCAGCTCAGAACCGGGACAGGCCTACAATGAGCAGTTCTTC	many	TRBV7-6	TRBD1	TRBJ2-1
CASSQGLQVNEQFF	TGTGCCAGCAGTCAGGGACTCCAGGTTAATGAGCAGTTCTTC	many	TRBV9	.	TRBJ2-1
CATGALGTAYQETQYF	TGTGCCACCGGGGCTCTCGGGACAGCGTACCAAGAGACCCAGTACTTC	.	TRBV24-1	TRBD1	TRBJ2-5
CASSEAGDTGELFF	TGTGCCAGCAGCGAGGCGGGAGACACCGGGGAGCTGTTTTTT	many	TRBV9	TRBD2	TRBJ2-2